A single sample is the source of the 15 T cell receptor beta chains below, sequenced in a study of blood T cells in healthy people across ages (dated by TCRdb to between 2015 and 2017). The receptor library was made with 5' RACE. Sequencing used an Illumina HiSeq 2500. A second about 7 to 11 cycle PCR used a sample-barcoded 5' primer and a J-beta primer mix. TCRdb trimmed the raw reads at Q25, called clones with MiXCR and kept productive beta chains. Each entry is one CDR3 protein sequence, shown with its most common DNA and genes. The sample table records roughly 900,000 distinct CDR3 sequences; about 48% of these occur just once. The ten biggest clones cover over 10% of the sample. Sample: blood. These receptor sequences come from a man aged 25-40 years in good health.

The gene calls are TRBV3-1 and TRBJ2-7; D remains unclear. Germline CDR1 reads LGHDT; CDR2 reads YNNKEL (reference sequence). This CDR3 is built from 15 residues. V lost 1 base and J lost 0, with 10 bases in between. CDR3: CASSQGPLPSYEQYF. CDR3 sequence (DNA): TGTGCCAGCAGCCAAGGGCCTCTTCCCTCCTACGAGCAGTACTTC.

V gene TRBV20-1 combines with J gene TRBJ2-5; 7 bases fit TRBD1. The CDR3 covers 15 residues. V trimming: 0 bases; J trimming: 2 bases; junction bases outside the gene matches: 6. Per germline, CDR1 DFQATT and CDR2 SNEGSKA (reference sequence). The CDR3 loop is CSARDPQGIQETQYF. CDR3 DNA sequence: TGCAGTGCTAGAGATCCACAGGGGATACAAGAGACCCAGTACTTC.

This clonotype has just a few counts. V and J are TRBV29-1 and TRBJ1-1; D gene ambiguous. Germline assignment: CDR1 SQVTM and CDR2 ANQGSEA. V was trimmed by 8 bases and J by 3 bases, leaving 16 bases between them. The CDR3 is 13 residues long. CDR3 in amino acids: CSTEVVGDTEAFF. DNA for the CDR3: TGCAGCACGGAAGTCGTAGGCGACACTGAAGCTTTCTTT.

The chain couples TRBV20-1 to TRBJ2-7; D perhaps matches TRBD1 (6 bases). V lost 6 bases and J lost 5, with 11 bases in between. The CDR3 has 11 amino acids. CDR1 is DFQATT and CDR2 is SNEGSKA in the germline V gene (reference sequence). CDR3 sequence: CSAFTGNEQYF. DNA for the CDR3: TGCAGTGCCTTCACAGGGAACGAGCAGTACTTC.

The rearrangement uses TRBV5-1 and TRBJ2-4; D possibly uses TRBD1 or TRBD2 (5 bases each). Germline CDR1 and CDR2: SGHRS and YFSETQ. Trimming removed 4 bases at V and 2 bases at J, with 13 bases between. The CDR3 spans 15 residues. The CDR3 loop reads CASSRDRLTKNIQYF. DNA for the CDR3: TGCGCCAGCAGCAGGGACCGCTTGACCAAAAACATTCAGTACTTC. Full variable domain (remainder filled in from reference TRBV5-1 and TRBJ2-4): KAGVTQTPRYLIKTRGQQVTLSCSPISGHRSVSWYQQTPGQGLQFLFEYFSETQRNKGNFPGRFSGRQFSNSRSEMNVSTLELGDSALYLCASSRDRLTKNIQYFGAGTRLSVL.

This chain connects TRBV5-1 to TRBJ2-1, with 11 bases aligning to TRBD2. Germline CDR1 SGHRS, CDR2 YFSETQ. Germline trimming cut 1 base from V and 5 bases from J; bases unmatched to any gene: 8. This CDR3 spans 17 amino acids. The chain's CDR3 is CASSLTSGGSADNEQFF. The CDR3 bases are TGCGCCAGCAGCTTGACTAGCGGGGGAAGCGCCGACAATGAGCAGTTCTTC.

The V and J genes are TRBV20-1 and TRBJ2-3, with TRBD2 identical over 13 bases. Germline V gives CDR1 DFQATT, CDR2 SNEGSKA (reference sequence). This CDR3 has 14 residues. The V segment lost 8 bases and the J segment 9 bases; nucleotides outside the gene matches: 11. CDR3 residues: CSLRLAGGGKTQYF. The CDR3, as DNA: TGCAGTCTTCGACTAGCGGGGGGCGGGAAAACGCAGTATTTT.

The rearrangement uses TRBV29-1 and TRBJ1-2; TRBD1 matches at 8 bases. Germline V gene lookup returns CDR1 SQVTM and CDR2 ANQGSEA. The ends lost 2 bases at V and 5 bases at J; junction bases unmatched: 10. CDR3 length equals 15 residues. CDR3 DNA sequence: TGCAGCGTTGAACCGAGACAGGGGATGCTATATGGCTACACCTTC. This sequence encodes CSVEPRQGMLYGYTF. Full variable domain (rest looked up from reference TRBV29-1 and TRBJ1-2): SAVISQKPSRDICQRGTSLTIQCQVDSQVTMMFWYRQQPGQSLTLIATANQGSEATYESGFVIDKFPISRPNLTFSTLTVSNMSPEDSSIYLCSVEPRQGMLYGYTFGSGTRLTVV.

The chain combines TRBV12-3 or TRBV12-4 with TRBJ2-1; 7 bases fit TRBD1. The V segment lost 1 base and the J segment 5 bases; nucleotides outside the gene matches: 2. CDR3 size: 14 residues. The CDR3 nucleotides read TGTGCCAGCAGTTTAGTAGGGGGCAACAATGAGCAGTTCTTC. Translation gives CASSLVGGNNEQFF.

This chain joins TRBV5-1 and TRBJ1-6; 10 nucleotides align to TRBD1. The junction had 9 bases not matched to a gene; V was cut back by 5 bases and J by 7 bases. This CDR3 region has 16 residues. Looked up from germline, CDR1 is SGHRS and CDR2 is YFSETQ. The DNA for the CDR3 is TGCGCCAGCAGATATGGACAGGGGGAGGTGAATTCACCCCTCCACTTT. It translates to CASRYGQGEVNSPLHF.

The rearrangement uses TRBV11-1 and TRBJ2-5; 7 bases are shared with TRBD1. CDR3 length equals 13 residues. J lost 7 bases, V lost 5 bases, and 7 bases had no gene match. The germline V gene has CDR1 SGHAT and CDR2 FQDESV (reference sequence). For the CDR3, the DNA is TGTGCCAGCAGCCAGGACAGGCCGGGGACCCAGTACTTC. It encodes CASSQDRPGTQYF.

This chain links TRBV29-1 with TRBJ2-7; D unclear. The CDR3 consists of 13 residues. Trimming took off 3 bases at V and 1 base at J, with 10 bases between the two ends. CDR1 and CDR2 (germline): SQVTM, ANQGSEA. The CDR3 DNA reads TGCAGCGTTGAGGCAGATTCTTCCTACGAGCAGTACTTC. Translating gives CSVEADSSYEQYF.

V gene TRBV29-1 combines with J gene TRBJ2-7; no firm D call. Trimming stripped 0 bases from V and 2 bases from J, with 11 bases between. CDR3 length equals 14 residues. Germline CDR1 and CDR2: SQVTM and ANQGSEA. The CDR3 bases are TGCAGCGTTGAAGAGGCAGGTGAAACCTACGAGCAGTACTTC. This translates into CSVEEAGETYEQYF.

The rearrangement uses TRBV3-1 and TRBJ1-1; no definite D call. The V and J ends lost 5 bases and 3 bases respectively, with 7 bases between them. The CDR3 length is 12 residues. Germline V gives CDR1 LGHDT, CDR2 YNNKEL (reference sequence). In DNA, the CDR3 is TGTGCCAGCAGCTCCCGGGACACTGAAGCTTTCTTT. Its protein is CASSSRDTEAFF.

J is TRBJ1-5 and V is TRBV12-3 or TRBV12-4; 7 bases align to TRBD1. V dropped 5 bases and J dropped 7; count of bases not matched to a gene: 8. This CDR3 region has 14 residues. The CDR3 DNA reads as TGTGCCAGCAGTGACAGGGATCTGAGGCAGCCCCAGCATTTT. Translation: CASSDRDLRQPQHF.